Here is one T cell receptor (beta chain) with its context. The data stem from a study of T cell changes during pregnancy in multiple sclerosis. Generated by immunoSEQ multiplex PCR, the TCRdb table keeps only in-frame clones and is missing some. The top ten clones hold 1.4% of a sample with 70,000 or so clones, about nine tenths of them seen once. This material consisted of peripheral blood, taken in the third trimester of pregnancy. This TCR was sampled from a female donor with multiple sclerosis, enrolled in a pregnancy study.

The CDR3 region is CASNDPGQGGNTIYF. CDR3 DNA: TGCGCCAGCAACGACCCGGGACAGGGAGGAAACACCATATATTTT. The rearrangement joins TRBV5-1 to TRBJ1-3; TRBD1 aligns across 9 bases. Unmatched junction bases numbered 8, after V lost 6 bases and J lost 4 bases. This CDR3 has 15 amino acids. Germline V gene data show CDR1 as SGHRS and CDR2 as YFSETQ.